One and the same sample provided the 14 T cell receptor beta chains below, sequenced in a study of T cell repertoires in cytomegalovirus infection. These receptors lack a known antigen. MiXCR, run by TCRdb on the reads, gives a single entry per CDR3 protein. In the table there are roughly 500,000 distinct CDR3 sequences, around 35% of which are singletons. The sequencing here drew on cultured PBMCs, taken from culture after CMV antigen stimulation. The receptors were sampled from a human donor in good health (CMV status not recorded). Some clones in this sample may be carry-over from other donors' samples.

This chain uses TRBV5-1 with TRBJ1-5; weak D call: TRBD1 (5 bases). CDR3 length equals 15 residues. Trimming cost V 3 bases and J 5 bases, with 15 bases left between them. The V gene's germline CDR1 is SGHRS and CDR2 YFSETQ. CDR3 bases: TGCGCCAGCAGCTCGGGGACGCTGGGCGATCAGCCCCAGCATTTT. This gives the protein CASSSGTLGDQPQHF.

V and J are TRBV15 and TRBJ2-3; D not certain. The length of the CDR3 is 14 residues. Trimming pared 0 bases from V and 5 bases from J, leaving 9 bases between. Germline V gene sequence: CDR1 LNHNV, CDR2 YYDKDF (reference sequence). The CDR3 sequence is CATSRENSGDTQYF. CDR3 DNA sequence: TGTGCCACCAGCAGAGAAAACTCAGGAGATACGCAGTATTTT.

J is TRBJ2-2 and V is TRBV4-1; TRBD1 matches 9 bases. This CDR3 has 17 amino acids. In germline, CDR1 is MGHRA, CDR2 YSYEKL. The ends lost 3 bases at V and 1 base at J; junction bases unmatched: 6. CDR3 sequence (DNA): TGCGCCAGCAGCCACCCGACAGGGGGAATGAACACCGGGGAGCTGTTTTTT. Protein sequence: CASSHPTGGMNTGELFF.

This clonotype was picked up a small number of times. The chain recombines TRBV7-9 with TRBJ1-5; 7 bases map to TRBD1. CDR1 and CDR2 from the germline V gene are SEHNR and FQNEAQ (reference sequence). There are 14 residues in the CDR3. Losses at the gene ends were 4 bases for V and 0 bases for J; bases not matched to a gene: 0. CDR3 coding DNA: TGTGCCAGCAGCTGGGACAGTAGCAATCAGCCCCAGCATTTT. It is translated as CASSWDSSNQPQHF.

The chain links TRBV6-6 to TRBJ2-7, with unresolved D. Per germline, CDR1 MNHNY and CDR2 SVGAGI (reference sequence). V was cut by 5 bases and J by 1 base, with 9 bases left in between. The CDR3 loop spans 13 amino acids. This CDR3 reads CASSDPPSYEQYF. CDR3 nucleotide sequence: TGTGCCAGCAGTGACCCCCCGTCCTACGAGCAGTACTTC.

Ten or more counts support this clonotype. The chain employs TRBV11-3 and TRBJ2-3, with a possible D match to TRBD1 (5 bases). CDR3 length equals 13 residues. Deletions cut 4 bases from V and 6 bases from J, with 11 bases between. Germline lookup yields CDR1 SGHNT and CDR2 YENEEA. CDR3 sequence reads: CASSSGLIDTQYF. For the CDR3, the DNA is TGTGCCAGCAGCTCAGGGTTGATCGATACGCAGTATTTT.

DNA of the CDR3: TGCAGTGCTAGAGATCTCGCACTAGCGGGCTGGGGTACCGGGGAGCTGTTTTTT. Translation: CSARDLALAGWGTGELFF. The gene calls are TRBV20-1 and TRBJ2-2, with TRBD2 matching 9 bases. Germline-derived CDR1 and CDR2 are DFQATT and SNEGSKA (reference sequence). This CDR3 is built from 18 residues. After removal of 0 bases from V and 5 bases from J, the junction contained 13 bases not matched to a gene.

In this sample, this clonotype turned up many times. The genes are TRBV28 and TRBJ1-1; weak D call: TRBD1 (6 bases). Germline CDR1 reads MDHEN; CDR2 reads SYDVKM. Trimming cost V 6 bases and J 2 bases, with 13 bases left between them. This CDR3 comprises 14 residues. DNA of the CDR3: TGTGCCAGCAGGGATCAGGGGCGCAACACTGAAGCTTTCTTT. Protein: CASRDQGRNTEAFF.

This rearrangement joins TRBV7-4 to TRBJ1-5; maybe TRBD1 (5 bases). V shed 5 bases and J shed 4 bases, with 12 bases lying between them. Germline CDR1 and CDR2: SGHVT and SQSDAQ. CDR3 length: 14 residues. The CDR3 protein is CASSQGDWNQPQHF. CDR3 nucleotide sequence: TGTGCCAGCAGCCAAGGGGACTGGAATCAGCCCCAGCATTTT.

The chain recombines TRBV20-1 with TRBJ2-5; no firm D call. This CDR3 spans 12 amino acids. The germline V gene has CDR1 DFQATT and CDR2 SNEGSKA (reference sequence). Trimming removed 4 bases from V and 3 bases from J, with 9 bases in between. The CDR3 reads CSATTVKETQYF. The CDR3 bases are TGCAGTGCTACCACAGTGAAAGAGACCCAGTACTTC.

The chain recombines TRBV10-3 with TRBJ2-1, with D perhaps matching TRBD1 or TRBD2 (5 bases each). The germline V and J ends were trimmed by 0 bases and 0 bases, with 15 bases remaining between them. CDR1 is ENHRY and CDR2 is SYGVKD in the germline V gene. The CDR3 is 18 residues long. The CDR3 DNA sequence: TGTGCCATCAGTGAGTCGCCGGGACGGGGCAGCTCCTACAATGAGCAGTTCTTC. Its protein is CAISESPGRGSSYNEQFF.

The CDR3 here is CASSPSRAGQPQHF. CDR3 sequence (DNA): TGTGCCAGCTCACCTTCCAGGGCTGGGCAGCCCCAGCATTTT. The chain links TRBV18 to TRBJ1-5; TRBD1 is a possible D gene (5 bases). Deletions cut 3 bases from V and 7 bases from J, with 13 bases between. Germline loops: CDR1 KGHSH, CDR2 LQKENI. This CDR3 has 14 residues.

The CDR3 loop is CASSTLRLAGDEQFF. As DNA, the CDR3 is TGTGCCAGCAGTACCCTCCGGCTAGCGGGAGACGAGCAGTTCTTC. The genes are TRBV25-1 and TRBJ2-1, with 10 bases aligning to TRBD2. Germline V CDR1 and CDR2: MGHDK, SYGVNS. V lost 5 bases to trimming and J lost 10 bases; unmatched junction nucleotides: 11. The length of the CDR3 is 15 residues. The full variable domain, in which reference TRBV25-1 and TRBJ2-1 provide the parts outside the CDR3, is EADIYQTPRYLVIGTGKKITLECSQTMGHDKMYWYQQDPGMELHLIHYSYGVNSTEKGDLSSESTVSRIRTEHFPLTLESARPSHTSQYLCASSTLRLAGDEQFFGPGTRLTVL.

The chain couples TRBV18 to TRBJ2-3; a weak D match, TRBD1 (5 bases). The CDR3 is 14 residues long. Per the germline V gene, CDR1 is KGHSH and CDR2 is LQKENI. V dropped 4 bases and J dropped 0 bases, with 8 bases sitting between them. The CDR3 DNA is TGTGCCAGCTCACGACAGCGAAGCACAGATACGCAGTATTTT. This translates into CASSRQRSTDTQYF.